Following are 15 T cell receptor beta chains from one sample sequenced in a study of cytomegalovirus exposure and HLA in healthy donors. It was with 60 Vbeta and 13 Jbeta primers that the PCR ran. Sequencing was performed with immunoSEQ multiplex PCR; in TCRdb, only in-frame clones are kept and a portion is missing. This table holds 130,000 or so clones. Sequencing was performed on PBMCs. Receptors were obtained from a young man in good health and CMV-seronegative.

V gene TRBV6-5 combines with J gene TRBJ2-1; TRBD2 matches 7 bases. After removal of 0 bases from V and 6 bases from J, the junction contained 5 bases not matched to a gene. This CDR3 spans 15 amino acids. The germline V gene has CDR1 MNHEY and CDR2 SVGAGI. The CDR3 reads CASSYSAGVANEQFF. DNA for the CDR3: TGTGCCAGCAGTTACTCTGCGGGAGTGGCCAATGAGCAGTTCTTC.

This chain links TRBV5-1 with TRBJ2-5; no reliable D call. Germline V CDR1 and CDR2: SGHRS, YFSETQ. The V end was cut by 0 bases, the J end by 1 base, with 7 bases between. There are 14 residues in the CDR3. The CDR3 protein is CASSLVPSQETQYF. The CDR3 region has the DNA TGCGCCAGCAGCTTGGTCCCTAGCCAAGAGACCCAGTACTTC.

The chain recombines TRBV7-2 with TRBJ2-1; TRBD2 aligns across 7 bases. Losses at the gene ends were 5 bases for V and 0 bases for J; bases not matched to a gene: 10. Germline-derived CDR1 and CDR2 are SGHTA and FQGNSA. There are 17 residues in the CDR3. In DNA form, the CDR3 reads TGTGCCAGCAGCCTTCGAGAGCGGGGAAGCTCCTACAATGAGCAGTTCTTC. It is translated as CASSLRERGSSYNEQFF.

The chain carries TRBV6-6 and TRBJ1-1, with D unresolved. CDR1 is MNHNY and CDR2 is SVGAGI in the germline V gene (reference sequence). CDR3 size: 12 residues. The germline V and J ends were trimmed by 4 bases and 6 bases, with 9 bases remaining between them. The CDR3 DNA is TGTGCCAGCAGTTCCGTTATTGCTGAAGCTTTCTTT. Translated: CASSSVIAEAFF.

The J gene is TRBJ2-3, the V gene TRBV7-3, with unresolved D. The CDR3 length is 12 residues. V was pared by 0 bases and J by 4 bases, with 2 bases between. From germline, CDR1 is SGHTA and CDR2 FQGTGA. This chain's CDR3 is CASSLTADTQYF. The CDR3 nucleotides are TGTGCCAGCAGCTTAACCGCAGATACGCAGTATTTT.

The gene calls are TRBV18 and TRBJ2-6; D may be TRBD1 (5 bases). The CDR3 is 18 amino acids. CDR1 is KGHSH and CDR2 is LQKENI in the germline V gene. Trimming left V 2 bases short and J 0 bases short, with 14 bases between. The CDR3 nucleotides read TGTGCCAGCTCACCAAAATATTCAGGGATCTCTGGGGCCAACGTCCTGACTTTC. This codes for CASSPKYSGISGANVLTF.

This rearrangement joins TRBV9 to TRBJ2-1; 12 bases match TRBD2. CDR1 is SGDLS and CDR2 is YYNGEE in the germline V gene. The CDR3 covers 15 residues. V gave up 4 bases and J gave up 5 bases; unmatched junction bases: 4. Here the CDR3 reads CASSPWTSGNNEQFF. CDR3 coding DNA: TGTGCCAGCAGCCCTTGGACTAGCGGGAACAATGAGCAGTTCTTC.

The chain recombines TRBV6-5 with TRBJ1-3; unclear D gene. The CDR3 is made up of 13 amino acids. The germline V gene encodes CDR1 MNHEY and CDR2 SVGAGI. V was shortened by 6 bases and J by 4 bases, with 10 bases between the two germline ends. CDR3: CASSLTGGNTIYF. Written as DNA, the CDR3 is TGTGCCAGCAGCCTAACCGGGGGAAACACCATATATTTT.

The rearrangement uses TRBV11-2 and TRBJ2-7; 7 bases fit TRBD2. The V and J ends lost 0 bases and 2 bases, in that order; junction bases with no gene match: 4. From germline, CDR1 is SGHAT and CDR2 FQNNGV. CDR3 length: 15 residues. The CDR3 DNA follows: TGTGCCAGCAGCTTAGAGGGCGGGGGAACCTACGAGCAGTACTTC. Translated: CASSLEGGGTYEQYF.

The chain combines TRBV6-1 with TRBJ2-2; possible D gene TRBD1, 8 bases. The germline gives CDR1 MNHNS, CDR2 SASEGT. V was trimmed by 6 bases and J by 5 bases, leaving 16 bases between them. The CDR3 loop spans 15 amino acids. This CDR3 is CASSGQGGWTGELFF. CDR3 sequence (DNA): TGTGCCAGCAGCGGACAGGGAGGGTGGACCGGGGAGCTGTTTTTT.

The chain employs TRBV7-9 and TRBJ1-1, with 8 bases aligning to TRBD1. CDR1 and CDR2 from the germline V gene are SEHNR and FQNEAQ (reference sequence). V lost 5 bases, J lost 7 bases, and 9 bases stayed unmatched. This CDR3 is 14 amino acids long. This chain's CDR3 is CASSLPGQAHEAFF. The CDR3 DNA reads TGTGCCAGCAGCCTTCCGGGACAGGCGCATGAAGCTTTCTTT. The full variable domain, in which reference TRBV7-9 and TRBJ1-1 provide the parts outside the CDR3, is DTGVSQNPRHKITKRGQNVTFRCDPISEHNRLYWYRQTLGQGPEFLTYFQNEAQLEKSRLLSDRFSAERPKGSFSTLEIQRTEQGDSAMYLCASSLPGQAHEAFFGQGTRLTVV.

V gene TRBV7-9 combines with J gene TRBJ2-2, with D hard to call. The CDR3 length is 11 residues. The V end was cut by 3 bases, the J end by 8 bases, with 4 bases between. CDR1 is SEHNR, CDR2 FQNEAQ, per germline (reference sequence). The CDR3 sequence is CASSLAGELFF. In nucleotides, the CDR3 is TGTGCCAGCAGCTTGGCTGGGGAGCTGTTTTTT.

The chain links TRBV19 to TRBJ2-3, with D uncertain. CDR1 and CDR2 from the germline V gene are LNHDA and SQIVND (reference sequence). Between the trimmed V and J ends, which lost 5 bases and 6 bases, there was a span of 21 bases. CDR3 length: 16 amino acids. CDR3 in amino acids: CASSLASLHTLDTQYF. The CDR3 nucleotides are TGTGCCAGTAGTCTGGCCTCCCTCCATACATTGGATACGCAGTATTTT. The complete variable domain, with remaining parts taken from reference TRBV19 and TRBJ2-3, reads DGGITQSPKYLFRKEGQNVTLSCEQNLNHDAMYWYRQDPGQGLRLIYYSQIVNDFQKGDIAEGYSVSREKKESFPLTVTSAQKNPTAFYLCASSLASLHTLDTQYFGPGTRLTVL.

This chain links TRBV7-2 with TRBJ1-1; D ambiguous. Trimming left V 5 bases short and J 0 bases short, with 7 bases between. This CDR3 region has 13 residues. CDR1 is SGHTA, CDR2 FQGNSA, per germline. The CDR3 sequence: CASSPGMNTEAFF. In DNA form, the CDR3 reads TGTGCCAGCAGCCCAGGAATGAACACTGAAGCTTTCTTT.

The gene calls are TRBV12-5 and TRBJ2-1; 11 bases agree with TRBD1. In germline, CDR1 is LGHNT, CDR2 FRNRAP. With 3 bases clipped from V and 8 bases from J, the junction kept 6 bases outside the gene matches. The CDR3 consists of 15 residues. In nucleotides, the CDR3 is TGTGCTAGTGGTTTACCCGGGACAGGGGGATATGAGCAGTTCTTC. This gives the protein CASGLPGTGGYEQFF.